Listed here is a single TCR beta chain. Naive CD8 cells, CD45RO-negative and positively selected for CCR7, excluded terminally differentiated effector memory CD45RA+ cells. Per the germline V gene, CDR1 is SEHNR and CDR2 is FQNEAQ (reference sequence). V lost 8 bases and J 7 bases, leaving 20 bases between the germline ends. The length of the CDR3 is 15 residues. TCRdb keeps only in-frame clones here, not all; method: immunoSEQ multiplex PCR. Here the sample spans 1.5 million to 2.5 million clones, 85% to 95% being singletons. The data are from a study of shared clonotypes between healthy human individuals.

The V and J genes are TRBV7-9 and TRBJ2-2, with D maybe TRBD2 (6 bases). The source material was naive CD8+ T cells sorted from blood. The sequence was obtained from a young man in good health. The chain's CDR3 is CASLEPGREGGELFF. In DNA, the CDR3 is TGTGCCAGCCTAGAGCCCGGGAGAGAGGGCGGGGAGCTGTTTTTT.